This entry concerns a single T cell receptor (beta chain). These data belong to a study of blood T cell repertoires in COVID-19. J gave up 6 bases and V 4 bases, and 4 bases lay outside the gene matches. Looked up from germline, CDR1 is SGHRS and CDR2 is YFSETQ. There are 14 residues in the CDR3. The table came from immunoSEQ multiplex PCR; TCRdb's copy has only in-frame clones and leaves some out. The repertoire holds hundreds of thousands of clones, with around 90% as singletons. The receptor comes from a woman in her twenties or thirties who had recovered from COVID-19. The rearrangement joins TRBV5-1 to TRBJ1-4; 9 bases align to TRBD1. The specimen was PBMCs or T cells enriched from blood (not recorded which). As DNA, the CDR3 is TGCGCCAGCAGCCCGGGACAGGGTTATGAAAAACTGTTTTTT. Its translation: CASSPGQGYEKLFF.